This T cell receptor (beta chain) was found in a study of blood T cell repertoires in COVID-19. Study details: Sources were T cells, B-cell-depleted T cells, or PBMCs; the material itself was cDNA or gDNA.

Repertoires were generated with immunoSEQ multiplex PCR, while TCRdb's copy carries only in-frame clones and drops some. The data hold under 350,000 clones, with roughly 89% observed a single time. Sequenced material: peripheral blood. The clonotype was recovered from a man aged 35 to 55 with acute or convalescent COVID-19.

CDR3 coding DNA: TGTGCCAGTTGTAAGGGACAGGGGAGAAACACCATATATTTT. Translation: CASCKGQGRNTIYF. The V gene is TRBV19, the J gene TRBJ1-3; TRBD1 matches at 10 bases. The V gene end was trimmed by 8 bases and the J gene end by 5 bases; junction bases not matched to a gene: 6. The CDR3 spans 14 residues. The germline V gene has CDR1 LNHDA and CDR2 SQIVND (reference sequence).